The 10 T cell receptor beta chains listed next were all sequenced from one sample in a study of T cell responses to AZD1222 COVID-19 vaccine. Method: immunoSEQ multiplex PCR; TCRdb's copy keeps in-frame clones and lacks some. This table holds 150,000 or so clones, more than 85% found once. Sequencing was performed on peripheral blood, taken on day 0 of AZD1222 vaccination. These TCRs come from an adult in good health.

This rearrangement joins TRBV11-2 to TRBJ1-1; D is unresolved. Germline assignment: CDR1 SGHAT and CDR2 FQNNGV. The V end lost 0 bases, the J end lost 1 base, and 6 bases lay between the germline ends. CDR3 size: 14 residues. The CDR3 DNA reads as TGTGCCAGCAGCTTAGATCCGGGGAACACTGAAGCTTTCTTT. Its protein product is CASSLDPGNTEAFF.

This clone was detected only once. The chain employs TRBV10-3 and TRBJ2-7; TRBD1 agrees at 8 bases. This CDR3 is 16 amino acids long. Germline-derived CDR1 and CDR2 are ENHRY and SYGVKD. Trimming took 2 bases from V and 1 from J; bases not matched to a gene: 7. DNA of the CDR3: TGTGCCATCAGTGAGGCGCAGGGGGCAGGGTCCTACGAGCAGTACTTC. It yields the protein CAISEAQGAGSYEQYF.

The rearrangement links TRBV7-3 to TRBJ2-2; D may match TRBD1 or TRBD2 (6 bases each). Germline values: CDR1 SGHTA, CDR2 FQGTGA. CDR3 size: 17 residues. V lost 3 bases, J lost 2 bases, and 16 bases lay in between. DNA for the CDR3: TGTGCCAGCAGCTTTGGTGGGGGGACAATCAACACCGGGGAGCTGTTTTTT. Translating it yields CASSFGGGTINTGELFF.

The rearrangement uses TRBV4-2 and TRBJ1-2; TRBD1 might be the D (5 bases). Germline V gene sequence: CDR1 LGHNA, CDR2 YNFKEQ. The CDR3 consists of 15 residues. V was shortened by 0 bases and J by 2 bases, with 10 bases between the two germline ends. CDR3 region: CASSQEGKGNYGYTF. CDR3 DNA: TGTGCCAGCAGCCAAGAGGGAAAGGGGAACTATGGCTACACCTTC.

V gene TRBV9 combines with J gene TRBJ1-5; D remains unclear. Germline loops: CDR1 SGDLS, CDR2 YYNGEE. CDR3 size: 14 residues. Trimming removed 3 bases from V and 0 bases from J, with 7 bases in between. CDR3 protein: CASSGTDSNQPQHF. The CDR3 DNA is TGTGCCAGCAGCGGTACAGATAGCAATCAGCCCCAGCATTTT.

The chain employs TRBV6-1 and TRBJ1-1; D is unresolved. Trimming took 1 base from V and 5 from J, leaving 11 bases between them. Germline V CDR1 and CDR2: MNHNS, SASEGT. This CDR3 comprises 14 residues. CDR3 bases: TGTGCCAGCAGTGAAGTGCCGGGGAGGACTGAAGCTTTCTTT. Residues: CASSEVPGRTEAFF.

The rearrangement uses TRBV10-3 and TRBJ1-4, with TRBD1 as a possible D gene (5 bases). V lost 0 bases to trimming and J lost 6 bases, with 11 bases between them. Germline V gene sequence: CDR1 ENHRY, CDR2 SYGVKD. CDR3 size: 15 residues. The CDR3 DNA reads as TGTGCCATCAGTGAGTCCGGGACGACTTATGAAAAACTGTTTTTT. It yields the protein CAISESGTTYEKLFF.

The chain has TRBV19 and TRBJ1-5; D possibly corresponds to TRBD1 (5 bases). Trimming took off 0 bases at V and 4 bases at J, with 13 bases between the two ends. CDR1 and CDR2 (germline): LNHDA, SQIVND (reference sequence). The CDR3 covers 16 residues. The CDR3 nucleotides are TGTGCCAGTAGTATAGAGGGGCACACAAATAATCAGCCCCAGCATTTT. It encodes CASSIEGHTNNQPQHF.

The genes are TRBV9 and TRBJ2-1; 10 nucleotides match TRBD2. CDR1 and CDR2 (germline): SGDLS, YYNGEE. With V trimmed by 4 bases and J by 6 bases, 7 bases remained unmatched. The CDR3 sequence is 15 residues long. CDR3 coding DNA: TGTGCCAGCAGCCCTGGACTAGCGGTAACCAATGAGCAGTTCTTC. Translated: CASSPGLAVTNEQFF.

The chain links TRBV2 to TRBJ1-2; 7 bases map to TRBD1. Germline values: CDR1 SNHLY, CDR2 FYNNEI. The ends lost 5 bases at V and 3 bases at J; junction bases unmatched: 9. The CDR3 is 15 residues long. As DNA, the CDR3 is TGTGCCAGCAGTCCCCACCCTCAGGGGGACTATGGCTACACCTTC. Its translation: CASSPHPQGDYGYTF.